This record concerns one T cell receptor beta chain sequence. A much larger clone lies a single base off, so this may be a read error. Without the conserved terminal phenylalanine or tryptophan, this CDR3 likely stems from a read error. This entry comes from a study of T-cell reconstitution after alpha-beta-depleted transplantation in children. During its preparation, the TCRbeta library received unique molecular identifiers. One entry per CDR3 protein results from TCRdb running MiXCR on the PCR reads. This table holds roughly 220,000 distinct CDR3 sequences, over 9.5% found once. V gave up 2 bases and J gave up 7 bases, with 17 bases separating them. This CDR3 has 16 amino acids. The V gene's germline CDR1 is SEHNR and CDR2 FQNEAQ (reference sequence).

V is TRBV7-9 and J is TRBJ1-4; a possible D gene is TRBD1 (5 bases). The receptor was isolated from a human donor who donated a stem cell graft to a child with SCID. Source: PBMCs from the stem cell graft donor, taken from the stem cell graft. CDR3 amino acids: CASSLNPVTGGEKLFC. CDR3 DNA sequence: TGTGCCAGCAGCTTAAACCCTGTCACGGGGGGTGAAAAACTGTTTTGT.